This T cell receptor beta chain was identified in a study of T cell responses to AZD1222 COVID-19 vaccine. Points on this clone: Its antigen is currently unknown.

The data were produced by immunoSEQ multiplex PCR, yet TCRdb's version contains in-frame clones alone and is incomplete. Of about 48,000 clones listed, approximately 86% are singletons. Notes on the study in general: White British ancestry dominated among donors, who included more females, and clonal diversity was possibly underestimated.

CDR1 is MDHEN, CDR2 SYDVKM, per germline. CDR3 length: 13 amino acids. Trimming stripped 8 bases from V and 2 bases from J, with 13 bases between. The source of this sequence is an adult who received the AZD1222 COVID-19 vaccine. This specimen was peripheral blood, taken 28 days after the second AZD1222 dose. The chain combines TRBV28 with TRBJ2-7; TRBD1 or TRBD2 may be the D gene (7 bases each). The CDR3 nucleotides read TGTGCCAGCGGCCCAGGGGGGGCCTACGAGCAGTACTTC. Residues: CASGPGGAYEQYF. The full variable domain, completed using reference TRBV28 and TRBJ2-7, is DVKVTQSSRYLVKRTGEKVFLECVQDMDHENMFWYRQDPGLGLRLIYFSYDVKMKEKGDIPEGYSVSREKKERFSLILESASTNQTSMYLCASGPGGAYEQYFGPGTRLTVT.